This TCR beta chain derives from a study of cytotoxic CD8 clonotypes in ibrutinib-treated CLL. Notes on the study in general: The clonality went up when patients responded to ibrutinib and dropped back toward baseline at progression. Rare overall, public clonotypes shrank or held steady under therapy.

Note on this clone: The antigen is undetermined.

Here immunoSEQ multiplex PCR was the method, and the copy in TCRdb shows in-frame clones only, minus some. Among 200,000 or so clones listed, just over 70% were seen once. V was pared by 10 bases and J by 6 bases, with 14 bases of the junction left unmatched. The length of the CDR3 is 14 residues. CDR1 and CDR2 (germline): ENHRY, SYGVKD. Sequenced here: PBMCs, sampled after 12 months of ibrutinib treatment. The J gene is TRBJ1-2, the V gene TRBV10-3, with 7 nucleotides matching TRBD1. This sequence was found in a human donor with chronic lymphocytic leukemia. CDR3 loop: CATKPFSGGNGYTF. Written as DNA, the CDR3 is TGTGCCACAAAGCCTTTTTCAGGGGGAAATGGCTACACCTTC.